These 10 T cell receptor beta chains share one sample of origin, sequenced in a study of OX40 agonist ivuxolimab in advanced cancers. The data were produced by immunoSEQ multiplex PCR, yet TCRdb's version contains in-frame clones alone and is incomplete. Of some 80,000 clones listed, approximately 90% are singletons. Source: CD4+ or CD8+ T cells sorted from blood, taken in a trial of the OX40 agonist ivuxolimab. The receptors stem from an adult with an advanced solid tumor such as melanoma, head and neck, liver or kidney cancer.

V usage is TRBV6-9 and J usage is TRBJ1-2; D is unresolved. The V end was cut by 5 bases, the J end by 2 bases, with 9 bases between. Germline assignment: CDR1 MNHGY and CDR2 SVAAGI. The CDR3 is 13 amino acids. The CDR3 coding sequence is TGTGCCAGCAGTCAGACAACGAACTATGGCTACACCTTC. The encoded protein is CASSQTTNYGYTF.

The CDR3 here is CASSPGPGSYEQYF. Here the CDR3 DNA reads TGTGCCAGCAGCCCCGGACCGGGATCCTACGAGCAGTACTTC. V gene TRBV5-5 combines with J gene TRBJ2-7; a weak D match, TRBD2 (5 bases). This CDR3 has 14 amino acids. Germline CDR1 reads SGHKS; CDR2 reads YYEKEE (reference sequence). Trimming cost V 4 bases and J 1 base, with 12 bases left between them.

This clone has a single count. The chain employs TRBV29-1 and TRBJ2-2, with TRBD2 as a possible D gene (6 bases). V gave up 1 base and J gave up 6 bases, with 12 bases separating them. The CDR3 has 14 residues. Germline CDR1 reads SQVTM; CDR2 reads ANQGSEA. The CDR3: CSVEGGVRSGELFF. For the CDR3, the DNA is TGCAGCGTTGAAGGGGGGGTTAGGTCCGGGGAGCTGTTTTTT.

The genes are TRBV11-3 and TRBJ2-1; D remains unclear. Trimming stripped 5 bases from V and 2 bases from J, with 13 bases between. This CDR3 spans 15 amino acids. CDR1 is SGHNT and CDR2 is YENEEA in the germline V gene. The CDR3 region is CASSAASAPYNEQFF. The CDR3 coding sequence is TGTGCCAGCAGCGCCGCTAGTGCCCCCTACAATGAGCAGTTCTTC.

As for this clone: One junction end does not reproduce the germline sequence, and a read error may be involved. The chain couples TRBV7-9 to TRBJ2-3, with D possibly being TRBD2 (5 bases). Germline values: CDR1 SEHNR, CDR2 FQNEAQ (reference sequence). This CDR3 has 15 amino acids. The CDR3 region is CASSLAATSTDTQYF. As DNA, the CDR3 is TGTGCCAGCAGCCTAGCAGCTACTAGCACAGATACGCAGTATTTT.

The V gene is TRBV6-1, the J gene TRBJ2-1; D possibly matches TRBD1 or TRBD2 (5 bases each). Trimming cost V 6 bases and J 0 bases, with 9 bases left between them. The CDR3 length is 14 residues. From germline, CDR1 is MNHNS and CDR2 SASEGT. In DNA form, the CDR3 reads TGTGCCAGCAGACGGGGCCCCTCCTACAATGAGCAGTTCTTC. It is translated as CASRRGPSYNEQFF.

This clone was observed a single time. This CDR3 is CASSYSASGVGTQYF. CDR3 coding DNA: TGTGCCAGCAGTTACTCAGCTAGCGGAGTGGGGACCCAGTACTTC. This chain connects TRBV6-6 to TRBJ2-5, with 7 bases identical to TRBD2. The J segment lost 7 bases and the V segment lost 0 bases, leaving 8 bases of the junction unmatched. The CDR3 extends over 15 amino acids. The germline V gene encodes CDR1 MNHNY and CDR2 SVGAGI (reference sequence).

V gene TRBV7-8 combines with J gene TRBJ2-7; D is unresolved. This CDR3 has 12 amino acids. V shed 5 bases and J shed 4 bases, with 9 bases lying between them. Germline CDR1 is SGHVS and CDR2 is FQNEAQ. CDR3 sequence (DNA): TGTGCCAGCAGCCCCCTTTATTACGAGCAGTACTTC. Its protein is CASSPLYYEQYF.

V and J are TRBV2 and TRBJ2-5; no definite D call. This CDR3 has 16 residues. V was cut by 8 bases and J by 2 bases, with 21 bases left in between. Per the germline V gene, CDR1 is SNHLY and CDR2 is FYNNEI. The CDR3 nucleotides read TGTGCCAGCTTGGGATTAGATCGTTACCTACAAGAGACCCAGTACTTC. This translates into CASLGLDRYLQETQYF.

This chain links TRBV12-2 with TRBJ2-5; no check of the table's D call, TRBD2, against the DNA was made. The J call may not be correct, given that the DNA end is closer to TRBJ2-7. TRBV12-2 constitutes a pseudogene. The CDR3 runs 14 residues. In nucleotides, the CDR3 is TGTGCAAGTCGCTTAGTGGAGCGGGAGAACGAGCAGTACTTC. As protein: CASRLVERENEQYF.